This record concerns one T cell receptor (beta chain) sequence. Its specificity is unknown. Sequencing used immunoSEQ multiplex PCR; TCRdb keeps in-frame clones, though not all of them. This sample yields about 58,000 clones, of which around 93% are seen a single time; over 9.5% belongs to the top ten. The sample originates from a study of PD-1 blockade in classical Hodgkin lymphoma. Whole-study results and caveats: The study reported lower baseline TCR diversity in newly diagnosed patients than in healthy donors. A significant rise in TCR diversity by C4D1 was seen for CD4+ but not CD8+ cells. Why the repertoires differ is still unclear, perhaps disease activity or prior therapy. The diversity seen at baseline in complete responders resembled that of newly diagnosed patients.

In every patient, relapse followed autologous stem cell transplantation, while exposure to brentuximab vedotin differed. The V and J ends lost 1 base and 5 bases respectively, with 6 bases between them. Germline CDR1 is MGHRA and CDR2 is YSYEKL. CDR3 length: 12 amino acids. The sample was peripheral blood mononuclear cells (PBMCs), taken before the second cycle of nivolumab. The V and J genes are TRBV4-1 and TRBJ2-7; D gene uncertain. The sequence derives from a human donor with classical Hodgkin lymphoma. CDR3 amino acids: CASSQVKDEQYF. The CDR3 nucleotides are TGCGCCAGCAGCCAAGTGAAAGACGAGCAGTACTTC.